These 18 T cell receptor beta chains were sequenced from one sample in a study of shared clonotypes between healthy human individuals. Measured with immunoSEQ multiplex PCR; TCRdb has only the in-frame clones, and not every one. The table has around 2.5 million clones, roughly 93% seen once. Sequenced: naive CD4+ T cells from PBMCs. Subset noted: CD45RA+ positively selected. The origin of the receptors is a man aged 18 to 29 in good health. Some clones in this sample may be carry-over from other donors' samples.

The chain is built from TRBV20-1 and TRBJ1-2; D call uncertain. Germline V gives CDR1 DFQATT, CDR2 SNEGSKA (reference sequence). The CDR3 covers 11 residues. V lost 4 bases, J lost 7 bases, and 10 bases lay in between. CDR3 nucleotides: TGCAGTGCTAATAGGGCGGGTGGCTACACCTTC. This gives the protein CSANRAGGYTF.

A word on this clone: Other DNA sequences in the same sample also yield this CDR3. The rearrangement links TRBV7-3 to TRBJ1-1, with D perhaps matching TRBD1 (5 bases). This CDR3 is built from 13 residues. Trimming pared 8 bases from V and 2 bases from J, leaving 12 bases between. From germline, CDR1 is SGHTA and CDR2 FQGTGA. Here the CDR3 reads CASGRGRNTEAFF. CDR3 DNA: TGTGCCAGCGGAAGGGGAAGAAACACTGAAGCTTTCTTT.

This clone appeared a single time. The gene calls are TRBV7-6 and TRBJ2-1; tentative D call: TRBD2 (5 bases). Germline lookup yields CDR1 SGHVS and CDR2 FNYEAQ. The CDR3 length is 14 residues. V gave up 2 bases and J gave up 10 bases, with 15 bases separating them. The DNA of the CDR3 is TGTGCCAGCAGCTTAATGTCCGGGCGGGTCGAGCAGTTCTTC. Protein: CASSLMSGRVEQFF.

The chain is built from TRBV12-5 and TRBJ1-1; D is ambiguous. Germline V gives CDR1 LGHNT, CDR2 FRNRAP. This CDR3 contains 16 residues. V lost 0 bases, J lost 2 bases, and 13 bases lay in between. This CDR3 is CASGLVLGLGNTEAFF. CDR3 coding DNA: TGTGCTAGTGGTTTGGTATTGGGCTTGGGCAACACTGAAGCTTTCTTT.

A few counts support this clone. The gene calls are TRBV4-1 and TRBJ2-2; D is perhaps TRBD2 (5 bases). CDR3 size: 14 residues. The germline CDR1 and CDR2 sequences are MGHRA and YSYEKL. Trimming removed 2 bases at V and 4 bases at J, with 8 bases between. CDR3 sequence reads: CASSQIEGTGELFF. In DNA, the CDR3 is TGCGCCAGCAGCCAAATCGAGGGCACCGGGGAGCTGTTTTTT.

This sequence joins TRBV2 and TRBJ2-4; 8 nucleotides line up with TRBD1. Looked up from germline, CDR1 is SNHLY and CDR2 is FYNNEI. The CDR3 covers 14 residues. J was trimmed by 7 bases and V by 4 bases; bases with no gene match: 6. CDR3 in DNA: TGTGCCAGCAGTGGGGACAGGACAGGGAACATTCAGTACTTC. As protein: CASSGDRTGNIQYF.

The chain combines TRBV29-1 with TRBJ1-3, with D uncertain. The germline V gene has CDR1 SQVTM and CDR2 ANQGSEA. The CDR3 is 11 residues long. CDR3 amino acids: CAVPSGNTIYF. The CDR3 DNA reads as TGCGCAGTTCCCTCTGGAAACACCATATATTTT. Full variable domain (rest looked up from reference TRBV29-1 and TRBJ1-3): SAVISQKPSRDICQRGTSLTIQCQVDSQVTMMFWYRQQPGQSLTLIATANQGSEATYESGFVIDKFPISRPNLTFSTLTVSNMSPEDSSIYLCAVPSGNTIYFGEGSWLTVV.

The rearrangement joins TRBV15 to TRBJ2-7, with TRBD1 identical over 8 bases. Germline V gene sequence: CDR1 LNHNV, CDR2 YYDKDF (reference sequence). The CDR3 sequence is 15 residues long. Germline trimming cut 1 base from V and 2 bases from J; bases unmatched to any gene: 4. CDR3 nucleotide sequence: TGTGCCACCAGCAGAGTTTACAGGGGGGCCTACGAGCAGTACTTC. Encoded protein: CATSRVYRGAYEQYF.

V and J are TRBV9 and TRBJ2-6; weak D call: TRBD1 (6 bases). The germline V gene has CDR1 SGDLS and CDR2 YYNGEE. There are 17 residues in the CDR3. With 0 bases removed from V and 1 base from J, the gap between germline ends came to 11 bases. In nucleotides, the CDR3 is TGTGCCAGCAGCGTAGAAACCAGGGGTTCTGGGGCCAACGTCCTGACTTTC. Its protein product is CASSVETRGSGANVLTF.

The V and J genes are TRBV15 and TRBJ1-5; tentatively, D is TRBD1 (5 bases). The CDR3 is 12 amino acids. Germline V CDR1 and CDR2: LNHNV, YYDKDF (reference sequence). V lost 8 bases and J lost 9, with 14 bases in between. CDR3 bases: TGTGCCACCTCCGACGGGGCTCGGCCCCAGCATTTT. Translation gives CATSDGARPQHF.

The gene calls are TRBV11-2 and TRBJ2-5, with TRBD2 matching over 9 bases. Germline-derived CDR1 and CDR2 are SGHAT and FQNNGV. This CDR3 has 15 residues. Trimming removed 3 bases from V and 5 bases from J; junction bases left unmatched: 7. CDR3 amino acids: CASSFASGNWETQYF. The CDR3 DNA follows: TGTGCCAGCAGCTTCGCTAGCGGGAACTGGGAGACCCAGTACTTC.

This chain connects TRBV28 to TRBJ2-7, with 9 positions matching TRBD1. Germline V gene sequence: CDR1 MDHEN, CDR2 SYDVKM. The CDR3 extends over 15 amino acids. The junction had 8 bases not matched to a gene; V was cut back by 3 bases and J by 5 bases. The CDR3 nucleotides are TGTGCCAGCAGTTTGGGTAGGACAGGGGTCCACGAGCAGTACTTC. This translates into CASSLGRTGVHEQYF. Full variable domain (missing parts from reference TRBV28 and TRBJ2-7): DVKVTQSSRYLVKRTGEKVFLECVQDMDHENMFWYRQDPGLGLRLIYFSYDVKMKEKGDIPEGYSVSREKKERFSLILESASTNQTSMYLCASSLGRTGVHEQYFGPGTRLTVT.

The chain links TRBV27 to TRBJ2-7; D gene unclear. The V and J ends lost 10 bases and 2 bases respectively, with 9 bases between them. The CDR3 has 11 amino acids. The V gene's germline CDR1 is MNHEY and CDR2 SMNVEV (reference sequence). The CDR3 sequence: CATRQTYEQYF. CDR3 DNA: TGTGCCACCAGGCAGACCTACGAGCAGTACTTC.

This clone was seen just once. Different DNA sequences within this sample yield the same CDR3. J is TRBJ2-3 and V is TRBV28; the D is unclear. Germline lookup yields CDR1 MDHEN and CDR2 SYDVKM. Deletions cut 8 bases from V and 2 bases from J, with 5 bases between. The CDR3 totals 11 residues. CDR3 sequence: CASGPTDTQYF. DNA of the CDR3: TGTGCCAGCGGACCCACAGATACGCAGTATTTT.

This clone has only one observation. This chain uses TRBV14 with TRBJ2-7, with TRBD1 matching 7 bases. The CDR3 spans 14 residues. The germline gives CDR1 SGHDN, CDR2 FVKESK. With 1 base clipped from V and 6 bases from J, the junction kept 6 bases outside the gene matches. CDR3 region: CASSQVLTGSEQYF. The CDR3 DNA sequence: TGTGCCAGCAGCCAAGTCTTGACAGGGTCCGAGCAGTACTTC.

The chain couples TRBV5-1 to TRBJ1-2; maybe TRBD1 (5 bases). Trimming took off 0 bases at V and 4 bases at J, with 13 bases between the two ends. This CDR3 is built from 15 residues. Germline CDR1 is SGHRS and CDR2 is YFSETQ. CDR3: CASSLATRGGYGYTF. The CDR3 DNA is TGCGCCAGCAGCTTGGCCACCCGGGGCGGCTATGGCTACACCTTC.

V gene TRBV7-3 combines with J gene TRBJ2-1; D remains ambiguous. The CDR3 is made up of 15 amino acids. The germline V and J ends were trimmed by 1 base and 0 bases, with 7 bases remaining between them. Germline V lookup: CDR1 SGHTA, CDR2 FQGTGA. CDR3 amino acids: CASSLNGYSYNEQFF. The CDR3 DNA is TGTGCCAGCAGCTTAAACGGATACTCCTACAATGAGCAGTTCTTC.

V usage is TRBV7-3 and J usage is TRBJ2-3, with D possibly TRBD1 on 5 matching bases. This CDR3 is built from 14 residues. The ends were cut back, 4 bases at V and 2 bases at J, with 10 bases in the middle. Germline loops: CDR1 SGHTA, CDR2 FQGTGA. CDR3 DNA sequence: TGTGCCAGCAGCTCGCCAGGACACACAGATACGCAGTATTTT. Translating it yields CASSSPGHTDTQYF. Combining the CDR3 with reference TRBV7-3 and TRBJ2-3 gives the whole variable domain GAGVSQTPSNKVTEKGKYVELRCDPISGHTALYWYRQSLGQGPEFLIYFQGTGAADDSGLPNDRFFAVRPEGSVSTLKIQRTERGDSAVYLCASSSPGHTDTQYFGPGTRLTVL.